Listed below are T cell receptor beta chains from one sample, sequenced in a study of blood T cells in healthy people across ages. TCRdb fed the 5' RACE reads into MiXCR, producing one record per CDR3 protein. The data contain around 1,700,000 distinct CDR3 sequences, roughly 28% of them singletons. Sequenced sample: blood. Receptor source: a woman in her 30s in good health. CDR3s leave out the opening cysteine and the closing phenylalanine or tryptophan. A D gene is named only where the DNA matches it firmly.

j_call | v_call | d_call | cdr3_aa
NA | TRBV9 | NA | ASSVGDGVYEQY
TRBJ2-4 | TRBV2 | NA | ASKERLVSIQY
TRBJ2-1 | TRBV29-1 | NA | SVPPATNQGNEQF
TRBJ2-7 | TRBV6-2/TRBV6-3 | TRBD1 | ASRQTGTSYEQY
TRBJ1-1 | TRBV14 | NA | ASSRTLNTEAF
TRBJ1-2 | TRBV5-1 | NA | ASSLSGADYGYT
TRBJ1-1 | TRBV12-3/TRBV12-4 | TRBD1 | ASSPRGWNTEAF
TRBJ1-3 | TRBV19 | NA | ASRMGLTGNTIY
TRBJ1-6 | TRBV7-9 | NA | ASSLAGIYSPLH
TRBJ2-7 | TRBV20-1 | NA | SAQGTIEQY
TRBJ2-7 | TRBV5-1 | TRBD2 | AGSRTSGARYEQY
TRBJ2-3 | TRBV4-1 | TRBD2 | ASSQGGTRLTDTQY
TRBJ2-2 | TRBV6-6 | NA | ASSGHGSQEELF
TRBJ1-6 | TRBV21-1 | NA | ASMRQNYNSSLH
TRBJ2-7 | TRBV6-5 | NA | VTSRDITYEQY
TRBJ2-3 | TRBV27 | TRBD2 | ASSPNGAGGGTDTQY
TRBJ2-7 | TRBV2 | NA | ASSAGEVGYEQY
TRBJ2-3 | TRBV10-3 | NA | AIRTGLVRDTQY
TRBJ2-1 | TRBV20-1 | NA | SASRLPSYNEQF
TRBJ2-7 | TRBV28 | NA | AASEGLTYEQY
TRBJ2-1 | TRBV12-3/TRBV12-4 | NA | ASSPRTDTEQF
TRBJ2-2 | TRBV5-1 | NA | ASGGTGERF
TRBJ2-2 | TRBV5-1 | NA | ASSVSGRTGELF
TRBJ1-1 | TRBV6-1 | NA | ASSELFVGTEAF
TRBJ2-7 | TRBV20-1 | TRBD1 | SASQRTGATYEQY
TRBJ2-4 | TRBV14 | NA | TSSQGGWRMGSKNIQY
TRBJ2-1 | TRBV12-3/TRBV12-4 | NA | ASSFIDPGFREQF
TRBJ1-1 | TRBV4-1 | NA | ASRKDREAF
TRBJ2-5 | TRBV3-1 | TRBD2 | ASSLTSGIQETQY
TRBJ2-7 | TRBV6-2/TRBV6-3 | TRBD2 | ASSYSPSGLYEQY
TRBJ2-3 | TRBV7-2 | TRBD2 | ASSDRLAGNADTQY
TRBJ2-7 | TRBV10-3 | TRBD2 | AISEPTSGYEQY
TRBJ2-7 | TRBV9 | TRBD2 | ASSTGTSGSSYEQY
TRBJ2-7 | TRBV7-8 | TRBD2 | ASSSTSGRGGSYEQY
TRBJ2-7 | TRBV9 | NA | ASSAYPELSYEQY
TRBJ2-5 | TRBV7-9 | NA | ASQKESGAGETQY
TRBJ1-2 | TRBV10-3 | NA | AISEGMENGYT
TRBJ2-2 | TRBV30 | TRBD1 | AWSGQGVTGELF